These 28 T cell receptor beta chains were sequenced from one sample in a study of blood T cell repertoires in COVID-19. The method was immunoSEQ multiplex PCR; TCRdb's version includes in-frame clones alone and lacks a portion of them. The data show approximately 97,000 clones, just under 85% seen once. Sample: peripheral blood. All receptors derive from a man aged 35 to 55 with active or convalescent COVID-19.

This clone is a singleton in its sample. V and J are TRBV6-1 and TRBJ1-1; D possibly corresponds to TRBD1 (5 bases). Trimming took 3 bases from V and 10 from J, leaving 12 bases between them. This CDR3 has 12 residues. Germline V gene lookup returns CDR1 MNHNS and CDR2 SASEGT. As DNA, the CDR3 is TGTGCCAGCAGTGAGGCAGGGAGGGGAGCTTTCTTT. Amino acid sequence: CASSEAGRGAFF.

This chain links TRBV7-9 with TRBJ2-7; 7 bases are shared with TRBD2. V lost 2 bases to trimming and J lost 4 bases; unmatched junction nucleotides: 8. This CDR3 has 15 residues. The germline V gene has CDR1 SEHNR and CDR2 FQNEAQ (reference sequence). The CDR3 DNA follows: TGTGCCAGCAGCTTACAAGAGCGGGGAGGTTACGAGCAGTACTTC. It codes for CASSLQERGGYEQYF.

The chain couples TRBV18 to TRBJ1-1, with TRBD1 matching 10 bases. V was clipped by 2 bases and J by 4 bases; unmatched bases: 1. Germline assignment: CDR1 KGHSH and CDR2 LQKENI. This CDR3 is 14 amino acids long. The DNA of the CDR3 is TGTGCCAGCTCACCAGGACAGGGGGGCACTGAAGCTTTCTTT. Its protein product is CASSPGQGGTEAFF.

The V and J genes are TRBV5-6 and TRBJ2-7; 8 bases agree with TRBD2. J gave up 4 bases and V 0 bases, and 0 bases lay outside the gene matches. Germline CDR1 is SGHDT and CDR2 is YYEEEE. The CDR3 is 13 amino acids. CDR3 coding DNA: TGTGCCAGCAGCTTGGCTAGCGGGTACGAGCAGTACTTC. Residues: CASSLASGYEQYF.

V and J are TRBV12-3 or TRBV12-4 and TRBJ1-6; D gene uncertain. The CDR3 loop spans 13 amino acids. V was shortened by 3 bases and J by 7 bases, with 7 bases between the two germline ends. The CDR3 spells CASSLNRNSPLHF. Written as DNA, the CDR3 is TGTGCCAGCAGTTTGAATCGGAATTCACCCCTCCACTTT.

The chain combines TRBV28 with TRBJ2-3, with a weak D call TRBD1 (5 bases). Germline V lookup: CDR1 MDHEN, CDR2 SYDVKM. The CDR3 is made up of 15 amino acids. V was shortened by 7 bases and J by 0 bases, with 14 bases between the two germline ends. CDR3 nucleotide sequence: TGTGCCAGCATCGACCAGGGCCTTAGCACAGATACGCAGTATTTT. The encoded protein is CASIDQGLSTDTQYF.

This clone was seen once. The V gene is TRBV2, the J gene TRBJ2-5, with 7 nucleotides matching TRBD2. Germline loops: CDR1 SNHLY, CDR2 FYNNEI. V lost 7 bases to trimming and J lost 0 bases; unmatched junction nucleotides: 2. CDR3 length equals 13 residues. The chain's CDR3 is CASKRGDQETQYF. The CDR3 region has the DNA TGTGCCAGCAAACGGGGGGACCAAGAGACCCAGTACTTC.

The chain recombines TRBV10-3 with TRBJ1-4; 10 bases are shared with TRBD1. The CDR3 consists of 16 residues. The germline gives CDR1 ENHRY, CDR2 SYGVKD. After removal of 6 bases from V and 7 bases from J, the junction contained 11 bases not matched to a gene. The CDR3 spells CAIRDPGQGLSEKLFF. DNA of the CDR3: TGTGCCATCAGGGACCCGGGACAGGGGTTAAGTGAAAAACTGTTTTTT.

The chain carries TRBV5-5 and TRBJ1-2; D perhaps matches TRBD1 (5 bases). Per germline, CDR1 SGHKS and CDR2 YYEKEE (reference sequence). Between the trimmed V and J ends, which lost 4 bases and 7 bases, there was a span of 29 bases. This CDR3 comprises 18 residues. The DNA for the CDR3 is TGTGCCAGCAGCCGGCTGCCGGGGGGTGGGCCTTCAGCGGTTGGCTACACCTTC. This encodes CASSRLPGGGPSAVGYTF.

The chain employs TRBV11-2 and TRBJ1-3, with TRBD1 identical over 8 bases. V gave up 5 bases and J gave up 11 bases; unmatched junction bases: 20. Germline-derived CDR1 and CDR2 are SGHAT and FQNNGV. The CDR3 has 17 residues. The CDR3 region has the DNA TGTGCCAGCAGCATGGGGGACAGGAGTCAGCCCCACCTCCCCATATATTTT. This translates into CASSMGDRSQPHLPIYF.

This chain connects TRBV5-1 to TRBJ2-1; TRBD2 might be the D (7 bases). The CDR3 sequence is 16 residues long. Germline V gene data show CDR1 as SGHRS and CDR2 as YFSETQ. Trimming took 1 base from V and 3 from J, leaving 14 bases between them. Here the CDR3 reads CASSLIAGAIYNEQFF. The CDR3 nucleotides are TGCGCCAGCAGCTTGATCGCGGGGGCCATCTACAATGAGCAGTTCTTC.

CDR3: CAISERGGEGGGYTF. The CDR3 DNA is TGTGCCATCAGTGAGAGGGGTGGTGAAGGTGGTGGCTACACCTTC. The chain combines TRBV10-3 with TRBJ1-2; D is possibly TRBD1 (5 bases). The CDR3 has 15 amino acids. The ends were cut back, 2 bases at V and 7 bases at J, with 17 bases in the middle. Germline V lookup: CDR1 ENHRY, CDR2 SYGVKD.

This clone was seen a single time. CDR3 loop: CASRADSFNQPQHF. DNA for the CDR3: TGTGCCAGCCGTGCGGACAGCTTCAATCAGCCCCAGCATTTT. This sequence joins TRBV7-2 and TRBJ1-5; maybe TRBD1 (6 bases). The CDR3 extends over 14 amino acids. V was clipped by 8 bases and J by 3 bases, with 14 bases between them. From germline, CDR1 is SGHTA and CDR2 FQGNSA.

The chain carries TRBV5-4 and TRBJ2-7, with 12 bases fitting TRBD2. Germline CDR1 SGHNT, CDR2 YYREEE (reference sequence). The V and J ends lost 0 bases and 6 bases, in that order; junction bases with no gene match: 10. The CDR3 is 17 amino acids. The CDR3: CASSLASGGGIGREQYF. The CDR3 DNA is TGTGCCAGCAGCTTGGCTAGCGGGGGGGGAATAGGTCGCGAGCAGTACTTC.

The J gene is TRBJ2-7, the V gene TRBV6-1; D ambiguous. The CDR3 contains 13 residues. In germline, CDR1 is MNHNS, CDR2 SASEGT. Trimming pared 5 bases from V and 2 bases from J, leaving 10 bases between. CDR3 sequence: CASSSTGPYEQYF. The CDR3 DNA reads as TGTGCCAGCAGTTCTACGGGTCCCTACGAGCAGTACTTC.

The J gene is TRBJ2-7, the V gene TRBV5-1; tentatively, D is TRBD2 (6 bases). The CDR3 spans 15 residues. Germline values: CDR1 SGHRS, CDR2 YFSETQ. V shed 2 bases and J shed 4 bases, with 16 bases lying between them. CDR3 sequence reads: CASSLAGSRTYEQYF. The CDR3 DNA reads as TGCGCCAGCAGCTTAGCCGGGAGTCGGACATACGAGCAGTACTTC.

This clone has just one count. The chain couples TRBV5-6 to TRBJ1-1; 7 bases map to TRBD1. Germline CDR1 SGHDT, CDR2 YYEEEE. This CDR3 has 14 residues. The junction had 4 bases not matched to a gene; V was cut back by 0 bases and J by 5 bases. The DNA for the CDR3 is TGTGCCAGCAGCTTGGGACAGGGAGGTACTGAAGCTTTCTTT. It specifies CASSLGQGGTEAFF.

In its sample, this clone was seen a few times. The genes are TRBV19 and TRBJ1-4; TRBD1 is a possible D gene (6 bases). CDR1 LNHDA and CDR2 SQIVND come from the germline V gene (reference sequence). Trimming stripped 7 bases from V and 8 bases from J, with 20 bases between. CDR3 length equals 15 residues. In DNA, the CDR3 is TGTGCCAGTACCCCCCCGGGGGGGCAAGGAGAAAAACTGTTTTTT. This sequence encodes CASTPPGGQGEKLFF.

This rearrangement joins TRBV1 to TRBJ1-4; TRBD1 is taken as the D call from the table, unchecked against the DNA. TRBV1 is listed as a pseudogene. CDR3 length equals 14 residues. The CDR3 spells CTSSQKGADEKLFF. The CDR3 nucleotides read TGCACCAGCAGCCAGAAGGGGGCGGATGAAAAACTGTTTTTT.

J is TRBJ2-3 and V is TRBV9; a weak D match, TRBD1 (6 bases). The V end was cut by 6 bases, the J end by 1 base, with 6 bases between. The CDR3 is 12 amino acids. Germline-derived CDR1 and CDR2 are SGDLS and YYNGEE. The CDR3 here is CASNRGTDTQYF. The CDR3 nucleotides are TGTGCCAGCAACAGGGGCACAGATACGCAGTATTTT.

Only a few counts were recorded for this clone. V gene TRBV5-1 combines with J gene TRBJ2-7; 8 positions match TRBD1. The CDR3 contains 15 residues. Germline V gives CDR1 SGHRS, CDR2 YFSETQ. After removal of 4 bases from V and 0 bases from J, the junction contained 6 bases not matched to a gene. The CDR3 sequence is CASSPGGSSSYEQYF. In DNA, the CDR3 is TGCGCCAGCAGCCCAGGGGGCTCAAGCTCCTACGAGCAGTACTTC.

This chain links TRBV18 with TRBJ2-1; tentative D call: TRBD1 (5 bases). CDR1 and CDR2 from the germline V gene are KGHSH and LQKENI. The CDR3 consists of 11 residues. The V end lost 5 bases, the J end lost 8 bases, and 7 bases lay between the germline ends. The DNA for the CDR3 is TGTGCCAGCTCAAAAGGGGATGAGCAGTTCTTC. Translating it yields CASSKGDEQFF. Together with reference TRBV18 and TRBJ2-1, the CDR3 gives the full variable domain: NAGVMQNPRHLVRRRGQEARLRCSPMKGHSHVYWYRQLPEEGLKFMVYLQKENIIDESGMPKERFSAEFPKEGPSILRIQQVVRGDSAAYFCASSKGDEQFFGPGTRLTVL.

This rearrangement joins TRBV6-6 to TRBJ2-7, with 9 bases aligning to TRBD1. Trimming cost V 3 bases and J 9 bases; bases outside gene matches: 15. CDR1 is MNHNY, CDR2 SVGAGI, per germline (reference sequence). The CDR3 spans 16 residues. CDR3 bases: TGTGCCAGCAGTTATGTTGTGGGACAGGGAGGCCCACGGCAGTACTTC. Encoded protein: CASSYVVGQGGPRQYF.

The chain links TRBV7-8 to TRBJ1-4; D is unresolved. Trimming took off 4 bases at V and 5 bases at J, with 14 bases between the two ends. The CDR3 has 15 residues. Germline V gene sequence: CDR1 SGHVS, CDR2 FQNEAQ. Written as DNA, the CDR3 is TGTGCCAGCAGCTCTCACGTGGGGAGAAATGAAAAACTGTTTTTT. It translates to CASSSHVGRNEKLFF.

The chain carries TRBV5-4 and TRBJ2-6; 10 bases agree with TRBD1. With V trimmed by 4 bases and J by 0 bases, 7 bases remained unmatched. Germline V gives CDR1 SGHNT, CDR2 YYREEE (reference sequence). This CDR3 is 18 amino acids long. CDR3 coding DNA: TGTGCCAGCAGCATCGGACAGGGGGTTATCTCTGGGGCCAACGTCCTGACTTTC. As protein: CASSIGQGVISGANVLTF.

The chain joins TRBV7-9 to TRBJ1-6; no clear D gene. The V gene lost 5 bases and the J gene lost 10 bases, with 12 bases spanning the gap. Germline V gene lookup returns CDR1 SEHNR and CDR2 FQNEAQ (reference sequence). This CDR3 is 13 amino acids long. The CDR3 spells CASSPSGESPLHF. In nucleotides, the CDR3 is TGTGCCAGCAGCCCGAGTGGGGAGTCACCCCTCCACTTT.

This clone has a single count. The gene calls are TRBV6-1 and TRBJ1-5; tentative D call: TRBD1 (6 bases). V lost 0 bases and J lost 9, with 12 bases in between. Germline assignment: CDR1 MNHNS and CDR2 SASEGT. The CDR3 has 14 residues. CDR3 residues: CASSEAQIRGPQHF. The CDR3 nucleotides read TGTGCCAGCAGTGAAGCACAAATCAGGGGGCCCCAGCATTTT.

In regard to this clone: The same CDR3 can be traced to other DNA sequences in this sample. The rearrangement links TRBV27 to TRBJ1-1, with D perhaps TRBD1 (5 bases). This CDR3 is built from 13 residues. CDR1 is MNHEY and CDR2 is SMNVEV in the germline V gene (reference sequence). Trimming shortened V by 3 bases and J by 5 bases, and 10 bases separated the two germline ends. In DNA form, the CDR3 reads TGTGCCAGCAGTTTGTATAGGGGAACTGAAGCTTTCTTT. It yields the protein CASSLYRGTEAFF.